Included here is one T cell receptor (beta chain) sequence, with context. Its antigen target is currently unknown. There are no base qualities to consult, and no much larger clone falls within one base. The CDR3, cysteine through phenylalanine, is 17 amino acids long. The retained sequence is limited to the CDR3, 51 bases, with the frame set at the first base. Trimming costs V 0 bases and J 2 bases, and their ends lie 15 bases apart. For CDR1 and CDR2, the germline V gene (reference sequence) lists SGHKS and YYEKEE. The sample originates from a study of T cell responses to AZD1222 COVID-19 vaccine (TCRdb year 2021). General notes on the study: A total of roughly 240 trial participants underwent TCR sequencing, of whom around 200 received two doses of AZD1222 and around 25 received two doses of the MenACWY control vaccine. Trial participants were enrolled by age into subgroups of 18-55, 56-69 and 70-plus years, and approximately 150, 30 and 60 TCR-sequenced participants, respectively, were included in these subgroups. Broader findings and caveats from the paper: Participants were mostly white British and included more females than males, and it was suggested by the authors that clonal diversity may have been underestimated. Reportedly, close to half of the unique spike-specific TCRs recognized epitopes lying outside the regions that are mutated in the B.1.351 and B.1.1.7 variants. Because no samples from the day 14 peak response were available, repertoires could be characterized only after the peak T cell response. The 56-69-year group was small, and its depth increase did not reach significance, likely because of low power. Only six or seven AZD1222 recipients were SARS-CoV-2 seropositive at baseline, limiting conclusions about previously exposed vaccinees. CD4 TCRs associated with the vaccine covered the entire spike protein, and the dominant responses were in regions 160-218 and 743-854. A significant rise in spike-specific TCR breadth and depth was observed after two AZD1222 doses relative to day 0 and relative to MenACWY recipients.

The time point label of this sample denotes: about 28 days (+/-7) after the second vaccine dose. AZD1222 recipients given second doses at about 4 weeks or at about 12 weeks were pooled, since spike-specific TCR depth and breadth were not found to differ between the two schedules. The vaccinee samples were drawn from two UK trials, COV001 and COV002, one of which was a single-blind randomized controlled phase 2/3 trial testing AZD1222 (ChAdOx1 nCoV-19) in healthy adults. For TCRbeta chain sequencing, PBMC samples from trial participants were taken at day 0 and at day 28 after the second dose. The CDR3 regions of human TCRbeta chains were analyzed by immunosequencing. The published analysis was carried out like this. TCRs in the repertoires were compared against a reference library of SARS-CoV-2-specific TCRs that had been generated with the MIRA antigen-specificity platform. Breadth meant the fraction of unique TCRs that were SARS-CoV-2-associated, whereas depth meant the fraction of total T cells that were SARS-CoV-2-associated. Using the MIRA data, each spike-specific TCR was assigned both to the spike region to which the TCR was reactive and to a CD4 or CD8 class. Log10-transformed breadth and depth values were compared by one-way ANOVA with Sidak's multiple comparisons tests. This is the immuneACCESS table as TCRdb keeps it, with only in-frame sequences that have V and J called. A part of the clones is gone; compared with another copy, unresolved V genes explain less than half, and the rest is unexplained. V and J calls and clone size are those listed in that table; D and trimming were worked out from the DNA. The sample contains fewer than 85,000 clones, 85% to 90% of them found a single time. The ten largest clones add up to approximately 8.6% of the sample.

The chain was built from TRBV5-5 and TRBJ1-5; possibly the D gene is TRBD1, per 5 matching bases. The specimen was peripheral blood, collected 28 days after the second AZD1222 dose. The source of this sequence is an adult who received the AZD1222 COVID-19 vaccine. The base sequence is TGTGCCAGCAGCTTGGCGTTCCAGGGAGGAGGCAATCAGCCCCAGCATTTT. The translation is CASSLAFQGGGNQPQHF.